The rows below give T cell receptor beta chains drawn from one sample of a study of tumor-infiltrating lymphocytes in primary liver carcinoma. TCRdb passed the multiplex PCR reads through MiXCR, listing each CDR3 protein once. Among about 310,000 distinct CDR3 sequences listed, less than 75% were seen once. The sequenced material came from peripheral blood. All receptors come from a man aged 35 to 55 with primary liver carcinoma and hepatitis B virus infection. The CDR3 runs from the conserved cysteine through the conserved F or W. The D gene is left open where the match is weak. Clone size is given for some rows only: seen once, a few or many times, or a class if the clone is expanded.

j_gene	v_gene	abundance	d_gene	CDR3nt	CDR3aa
TRBJ2-5	TRBV5-4	few	TRBD1	TGTGCCAGCAGCGAGGGACAGGGTCTCGGGAAGACCCAGTACTTC	CASSEGQGLGKTQYF
TRBJ2-3	TRBV5-1	NA	TRBD2	TGCGCCAGCAGCTGGGAGGCGGGAGGCACCCCTGCGGATACGCAGTATTTT	CASSWEAGGTPADTQYF
TRBJ2-7	TRBV6-5	NA	NA	TGTGCCAGCACTCCGGTGGACAGCTACGAGCAGTACTTC	CASTPVDSYEQYF
TRBJ1-1	TRBV28	NA	NA	TGTGCCAGCAGTTTATTTGCTACACCCGAAGCTTTCTTT	CASSLFATPEAFF
TRBJ2-4	TRBV10-3	NA	NA	TGTGCCATCAGTCCAGGGGCGGGAGCTGGAAACATTCAGTATTTC	CAISPGAGAGNIQYF
TRBJ2-3	TRBV5-4	NA	NA	TGTGCCAGCAGCTTTCCTCCTGGCACGCAGTATTTT	CASSFPPGTQYF
TRBJ2-1	TRBV7-6	NA	TRBD2	TGTGCCAGCAGCTCGGGACTAGCGGCCTACAATGAGCAGTTCTTC	CASSSGLAAYNEQFF
TRBJ2-3	TRBV12-3/TRBV12-4	many	NA	TGTGCCAGCAGTCGCACAGATACGCAGTATTTT	CASSRTDTQYF
TRBJ2-1	TRBV7-9	NA	NA	TGCGCCAGCAGCCAAGTCGCAAATAATGAGCAGCTCTTC	CASSQVANNEQLF
TRBJ2-7	TRBV28	NA	NA	TGTGCCAGCCAAGGCTACGAGCAGTACTTC	CASQGYEQYF
TRBJ1-5	TRBV12-3/TRBV12-4	many	NA	TGTGCCAGCAGTTTAGAGAAGGGCTTGGGGGGAAATCAGCCCCAGCATTTT	CASSLEKGLGGNQPQHF
TRBJ2-7	TRBV13	NA	NA	TGTGCCAGCAGCTTAAACGACTACGAGCAGTACTTC	CASSLNDYEQYF
TRBJ2-3	TRBV7-9	few	NA	TGTGCCAGCAGCTTCTTAGCAGATACGCAGTATTTT	CASSFLADTQYF
TRBJ1-1	TRBV10-2	few	NA	TGCGCCAGCAGTGATTGGGGAGGGGACACTGAAGCTTTCTTT	CASSDWGGDTEAFF
TRBJ1-1	TRBV30	NA	NA	TGTGCCCGGACCGTCATCACTGAAACTTTCTTT	CARTVITETFF
TRBJ2-7	TRBV29-1	NA	NA	TGCAGCGCAATGACAACTGGGATCGGCACACCCTACGAGCAGTACTTC	CSAMTTGIGTPYEQYF
TRBJ2-1	TRBV6-5	NA	NA	TGTGCCAGCAGACCCTCCCGGTTCTCCTACAATGAGCAGCTCTTC	CASRPSRFSYNEQLF
TRBJ1-2	TRBV6-1	NA	NA	TGTGCCAGCACGACCGGGGGGGTTGGCTATGGCTACACCTTC	CASTTGGVGYGYTF
TRBJ1-6	TRBV7-9	NA	NA	TGTGCCAGCAGCTTATCCCTATCACACCTCCACTTT	CASSLSLSHLHF
TRBJ2-2	TRBV14	many	NA	TGTGCCAGCAGCCTCCTATCAGTCACCGGGGAGCTGTTTTTT	CASSLLSVTGELFF
TRBJ2-7	TRBV6-2/TRBV6-3	many	NA	TGTGCCAGCAGTTACTCCATTCGAGGCAGGGAATTCTACGAGCAGTACTTC	CASSYSIRGREFYEQYF
TRBJ2-7	TRBV29-1	many	NA	TGCAGCGTTGAGCGGCAGGAGGGTGGTTACGAGCAGTACTTC	CSVERQEGGYEQYF
TRBJ2-7	TRBV12-3/TRBV12-4	NA	TRBD1	TGTACCAGCAGTATGGGGACAGGGGGGTCCTACGAGCAGTACTTC	CTSSMGTGGSYEQYF
TRBJ2-7	TRBV5-1	few	NA	TGCGCCAGCAGCTTGGCGACTGGTAGCTCCTACGAGCAGTACTTC	CASSLATGSSYEQYF